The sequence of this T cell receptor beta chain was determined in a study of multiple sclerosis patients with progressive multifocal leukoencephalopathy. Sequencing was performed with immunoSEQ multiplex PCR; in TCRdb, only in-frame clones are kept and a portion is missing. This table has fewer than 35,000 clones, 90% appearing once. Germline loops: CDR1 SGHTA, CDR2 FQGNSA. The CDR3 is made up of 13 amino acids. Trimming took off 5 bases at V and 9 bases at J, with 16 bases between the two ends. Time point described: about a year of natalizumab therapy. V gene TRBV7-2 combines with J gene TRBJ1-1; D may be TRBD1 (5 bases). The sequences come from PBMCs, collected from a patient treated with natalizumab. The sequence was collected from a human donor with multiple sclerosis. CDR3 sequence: CASSLDRIEKAFF. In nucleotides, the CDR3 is TGTGCCAGCAGCCTAGACAGAATAGAAAAAGCTTTCTTT.